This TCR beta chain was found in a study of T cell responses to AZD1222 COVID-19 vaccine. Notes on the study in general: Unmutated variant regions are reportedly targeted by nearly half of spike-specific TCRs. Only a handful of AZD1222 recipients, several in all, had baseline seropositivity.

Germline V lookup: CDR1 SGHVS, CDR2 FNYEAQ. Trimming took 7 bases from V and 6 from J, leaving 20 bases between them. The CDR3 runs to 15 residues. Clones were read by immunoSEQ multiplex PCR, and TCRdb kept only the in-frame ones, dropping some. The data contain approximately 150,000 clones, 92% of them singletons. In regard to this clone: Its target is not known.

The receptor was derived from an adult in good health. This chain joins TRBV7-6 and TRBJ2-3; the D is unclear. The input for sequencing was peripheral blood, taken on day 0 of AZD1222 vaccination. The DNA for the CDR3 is TGTGCCAGCACCTTCTCGGGCGCCGCGAGCGATACGCAGTATTTT. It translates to CASTFSGAASDTQYF.